A selection of T cell receptor delta chains follows, all from one sample in a study of gamma-delta T cells after stem cell transplantation. TCRdb re-called clones from the RT-PCR reads using CATT. The sample gives a few thousand delta-chain clones, around 21% of which show up once; approximately 23% is in the top ten. Sequencing input: gamma-delta T cells. The receptors were gathered from a human donor. It is not recorded whose cells these are; they may come from a transplant donor. Each CDR3 is given with its conserved first and last residue. A D gene is named only where the DNA matches it firmly. The size field is filled for only some rows; it gives once, few, many or a size class.

v_gene	abundance	j_gene	d_gene	len	CDR3aa	CDR3nt
TRDV2	medium-sized	TRDJ1	TRDD3	21	CACDILDPKLGDTISTDKLIF	TGTGCCTGTGACATCCTGGACCCTAAACTGGGGGATACGATTAGCACCGATAAACTCATCTTT
TRDV2	.	TRDJ1	TRDD3	19	CACDTLGNRGYQATDKLIF	TGTGCCTGTGACACCCTCGGGAACAGGGGATACCAGGCCACCGATAAACTCATCTTT
TRDV2	medium-sized	TRDJ3	TRDD3	18	CACDTLGDTRRDTRQMFF	TGTGCCTGTGACACCCTGGGGGATACAAGACGGGACACCCGACAGATGTTTTTC
TRDV2	large	TRDJ3	TRDD3	22	CACDTIATGGKKGSWDTRQMFF	TGTGCCTGTGACACTATTGCAACTGGGGGAAAAAAGGGCTCCTGGGACACCCGACAGATGTTTTTC
TRDV2	medium-sized	TRDJ1	TRDD3	24	CACDSLSYPARRTGGSLPTDKLIF	TGTGCCTGTGACTCCCTTTCCTATCCCGCCCGCCGTACTGGGGGATCCTTGCCCACCGATAAACTCATCTTT
TRDV2	large	TRDJ1	TRDD3	17	CACDSLGEAAYTDKLIF	TGTGCCTGTGACTCACTGGGGGAGGCCGCTTACACCGATAAACTCATCTTT
TRDV2	few	TRDJ1	.	17	CACEYLPSTEYTDKLIF	TGTGCCTGTGAGTATCTCCCCAGTACTGAATACACCGATAAACTCATCTTT
TRDV2	large	TRDJ1	TRDD3	17	CACDTVGIQRSTDKLIF	TGTGCCTGTGACACCGTTGGGATACAGAGAAGCACCGATAAACTCATCTTT
TRDV2	medium-sized	TRDJ1	.	20	CACDNVETRGTHIRTDKLIF	TGTGCCTGTGACAATGTAGAAACGCGGGGGACCCATATACGCACCGATAAACTCATCTTT
TRDV2	.	TRDJ1	TRDD3	17	CACDTLVLGIGADKLIF	TGTGCCTGTGACACACTTGTACTGGGGATTGGGGCCGATAAACTCATCTTT
TRDV2	medium-sized	TRDJ1	.	22	CACDPVSSSGKAGAPYTDKLIF	TGTGCCTGTGACCCTGTCTCTTCCTCTGGTAAGGCAGGGGCTCCGTACACCGATAAACTCATCTTT
TRDV2	large	TRDJ3	TRDD3	20	CACDALTGGVSSWDTRQMFF	TGTGCCTGTGACGCCCTTACTGGGGGTGTTAGCTCCTGGGACACCCGACAGATGTTTTTC
TRDV2	medium-sized	TRDJ3	TRDD3	24	CACDTVSVLGDSVFGSWDTRQMFF	TGTGCCTGTGACACGGTTTCGGTACTGGGGGATTCGGTATTTGGCTCCTGGGACACCCGACAGATGTTTTTC
TRDV2	medium-sized	TRDJ1	TRDD3	22	CACDGVLGDTDRRRRDTDKLIF	TGTGCCTGTGACGGTGTACTGGGGGATACGGACCGACGACGGCGAGACACCGATAAACTCATCTTT
TRDV2	large	TRDJ1	.	13	CACDPLNTDKLIF	TGTGCCTGTGATCCTCTGAACACCGATAAACTCATCTTT
TRDV2	large	TRDJ1	TRDD3	14	CACDLLGDTDKLIF	TGTGCCTGTGACCTACTGGGGGACACCGATAAACTCATCTTT
TRDV2	.	TRDJ1	TRDD3	19	CACDGPLGDTRKHTDKLIF	TGTGCCTGTGACGGCCCCCTGGGGGATACGCGAAAACACACCGATAAACTCATCTTT
TRDV2	.	TRDJ1	TRDD3	15	CACDSVLGGTDKLIF	TGTGCCTGTGACTCAGTACTGGGGGGCACCGATAAACTCATCTTT
TRDV2	medium-sized	TRDJ1	TRDD3	18	CACDRLTGGYLNTDKLIF	TGTGCCTGTGACCGCCTTACTGGGGGATACTTGAACACCGATAAACTCATCTTT
TRDV2	medium-sized	TRDJ1	TRDD3	18	CACDTVGGTLGDPNKLIF	TGTGCCTGTGACACCGTGGGAGGTACCCTGGGGGACCCGAATAAACTCATCTTT
TRDV2	medium-sized	TRDJ1	.	25	CACDTQFSRTLGDLKGELYTDKLIF	TGTGCCTGTGACACCCAGTTCTCCCGTACTCTTGGGGATTTGAAGGGGGAGTTGTACACCGATAAACTCATCTTT
TRDV3	medium-sized	TRDJ1	.	17	CAFFSSRVRRGTDKLIF	TGTGCCTTTTTCTCGTCGCGGGTGAGACGAGGAACCGATAAACTCATCTTT
TRDV2	.	TRDJ1	TRDD3	22	CACDPLDMTSVLGDTATDKLIF	TGTGCCTGTGACCCTCTTGATATGACCTCGGTCCTGGGGGATACTGCCACCGATAAACTCATCTTT
TRDV2	medium-sized	TRDJ1	TRDD3	15	CACDPLGDTTDKLIF	TGTGCCTGTGACCCCCTGGGGGATACAACCGATAAACTCATCTTT
TRDV2	medium-sized	TRDJ1	.	21	CACDFIGGAPDTPVLTDKLIF	TGTGCCTGTGACTTTATCGGAGGGGCCCCCGATACGCCGGTATTGACCGATAAACTCATCTTT
TRDV2	.	TRDJ3	TRDD3	21	CACDTLVLGDTRGWDTRQMFF	TGTGCCTGTGACACTCTAGTACTGGGGGATACGCGGGGATGGGACACCCGACAGATGTTTTTC
TRDV2	medium-sized	TRDJ1	.	15	CACDTVTVRRDKLIF	TGTGCCTGTGACACCGTGACCGTTCGGCGCGATAAACTCATCTTT
TRDV2	large	TRDJ1	TRDD3	16	CACDKLGDTVPDKLIF	TGTGCCTGTGACAAACTGGGGGATACGGTACCCGATAAACTCATCTTT
TRDV2	medium-sized	TRDJ1	TRDD3	17	CACDGLIGGYLSDKLIF	TGTGCCTGTGACGGCCTGATTGGGGGATACCTGTCCGATAAACTCATCTTT
TRDV2	medium-sized	TRDJ1	TRDD3	19	CACDTVLGDTPRYTDKLIF	TGTGCCTGTGACACCGTTTTGGGGGATACGCCCAGGTACACCGATAAACTCATCTTT
TRDV2	few	TRDJ1	TRDD3	20	CACDTVSRTGGLLDTDKLIF	TGTGCCTGTGACACCGTCAGCCGGACTGGGGGTCTTTTAGACACCGATAAACTCATCTTT
TRDV2	large	TRDJ1	.	17	CACDNVQPTEYTDKLIF	TGTGCCTGTGACAACGTTCAGCCGACAGAGTACACCGATAAACTCATCTTT
TRDV2	large	TRDJ2	.	20	CACDPLSGGPESAGTAQLFF	TGTGCCTGTGACCCTCTTTCGGGTGGGCCAGAGTCGGCGGGGACAGCACAACTCTTCTTT
TRDV2	medium-sized	TRDJ3	TRDD3	21	CACDSVRETGGVDRDTRQMFF	TGTGCCTGTGACAGCGTGAGGGAGACTGGGGGAGTCGATCGGGACACCCGACAGATGTTTTTC
TRDV2	large	TRDJ1	TRDD3	15	CACDAVLGDTRKLIF	TGTGCCTGTGACGCTGTACTGGGGGATACGCGGAAACTCATCTTT
TRDV2	medium-sized	TRDJ1	TRDD3	20	CACDPLPNEGGGGYTDKLIF	TGTGCCTGTGACCCACTTCCCAATGAGGGTGGGGGAGGATACACCGATAAACTCATCTTT
TRDV2	.	TRDJ1	TRDD3	18	CACDTLLVGDKSADKLIF	TGTGCCTGTGACACCTTGTTGGTGGGGGATAAATCAGCCGATAAACTCATCTTT
TRDV2	medium-sized	TRDJ1	TRDD3	15	CACESLGGSTDKLIF	TGTGCCTGTGAGTCTCTTGGGGGATCCACCGATAAACTCATCTTT
TRDV2	medium-sized	TRDJ1	TRDD3	17	CACDALLGDSYTDKLIF	TGTGCCTGTGACGCCCTACTGGGGGATTCGTACACCGATAAACTCATCTTT
TRDV2	few	TRDJ1	TRDD3	18	CACDTVGLGDTSTDKLIF	TGTGCCTGTGACACCGTCGGACTGGGGGATACGAGTACCGATAAACTCATCTTT
TRDV2	medium-sized	TRDJ3	TRDD3	18	CACDSTGGSSWDTRQMFF	TGTGCCTGTGATAGTACTGGGGGAAGCTCCTGGGACACCCGACAGATGTTTTTC
TRDV2	.	TRDJ1	TRDD3	18	CACDTVGLGDTDTDKLIF	TGTGCCTGTGACACCGTTGGCCTGGGGGATACGGACACCGATAAACTCATCTTT
TRDV2	.	TRDJ1	TRDD3	17	CACDTVDNTGGRDKLIF	TGTGCCTGTGACACCGTGGATAATACTGGGGGCCGCGATAAACTCATCTTT
TRDV2	large	TRDJ1	.	21	CACEPLLSVSGGTQYTDKLIF	TGTGCCTGTGAACCGCTACTTTCGGTGAGCGGGGGAACCCAGTACACCGATAAACTCATCTTT
TRDV2	.	TRDJ1	TRDD3	18	CACDPLVLGDTGPDKLIF	TGTGCCTGTGACCCACTGGTACTGGGGGATACGGGGCCCGATAAACTCATCTTT
TRDV2	medium-sized	TRDJ1	TRDD3	17	CACDTVERLGDTDKLIF	TGTGCCTGTGACACGGTAGAGAGACTGGGGGATACCGATAAACTCATCTTT
TRDV2	medium-sized	TRDJ1	TRDD3	14	CACDTVLGDTKLIF	TGTGCCTGTGACACGGTACTGGGGGATACTAAACTCATCTTT
TRDV2	.	TRDJ1	.	20	CARDTVGGGRSKLNTDKLIF	TGTGCCCGTGACACCGTAGGCGGGGGAAGATCGAAACTAAACACCGATAAACTCATCTTT
TRDV2	.	TRDJ1	TRDD3	16	CACDDLLGDTTDKLIF	TGTGCCTGTGACGACCTACTGGGGGATACCACCGATAAACTCATCTTT
TRDV2	medium-sized	TRDJ1	TRDD3	17	CACDTLLGDQTTDKLIF	TGTGCCTGTGACACCTTACTGGGGGATCAGACGACCGATAAACTCATCTTT
TRDV2	medium-sized	TRDJ1	.	16	CACDTVGTSYTDKLIF	TGTGCCTGTGACACCGTTGGGACATCGTACACCGATAAACTCATCTTT
TRDV2	medium-sized	TRDJ1	TRDD3	24	CACDSLDGGYKEVRSDRDTDKLIF	TGTGCCTGTGACTCATTGGACGGGGGATACAAGGAAGTTAGGAGTGACCGTGACACCGATAAACTCATCTTT
TRDV1	.	TRDJ1	.	19	CALGGVSRRDLSNTDKLIF	TGTGCTCTTGGGGGAGTTTCCCGTCGTGACCTCTCTAACACCGATAAACTCATCTTT